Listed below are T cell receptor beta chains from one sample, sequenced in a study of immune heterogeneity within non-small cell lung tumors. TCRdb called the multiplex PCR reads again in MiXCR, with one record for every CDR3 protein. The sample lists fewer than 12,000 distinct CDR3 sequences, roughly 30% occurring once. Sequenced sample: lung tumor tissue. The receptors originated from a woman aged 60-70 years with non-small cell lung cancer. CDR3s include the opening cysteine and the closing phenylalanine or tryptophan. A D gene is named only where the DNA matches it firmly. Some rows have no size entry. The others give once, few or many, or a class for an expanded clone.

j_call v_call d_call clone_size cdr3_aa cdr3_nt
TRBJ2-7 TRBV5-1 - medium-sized CASSLSSSSYEQYF TGCGCCAGCAGCTTGTCGTCCTCCTCCTACGAGCAGTACTTC
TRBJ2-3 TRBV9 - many CASSVVQGADTQYF TGTGCCAGCAGCGTAGTCCAGGGAGCAGATACGCAGTATTTT
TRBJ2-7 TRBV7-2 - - CASSLSRDSYEQYF TGTGCCAGCAGCTTATCGCGGGATTCATACGAGCAGTACTTC
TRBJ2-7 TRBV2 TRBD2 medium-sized CASKFGRATYEQYF TGTGCCAGCAAGTTCGGGAGGGCAACCTACGAGCAGTACTTC
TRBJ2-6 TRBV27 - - CASRSGRNSGANVLTF TGTGCCAGCAGATCCGGACGGAACTCTGGGGCCAACGTCCTGACTTTC
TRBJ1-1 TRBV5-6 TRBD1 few CASSYGQGGEAFF TGTGCCAGCAGCTACGGACAGGGCGGTGAAGCTTTCTTT
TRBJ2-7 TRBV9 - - CASSTGTATYEQYF TGTGCCAGCAGCACCGGGACTGCGACCTACGAGCAGTACTTC
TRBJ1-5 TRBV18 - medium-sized CASSERSQPQHF TGTGCCAGCTCGGAGCGCTCCCAGCCCCAGCATTTT
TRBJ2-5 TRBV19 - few CASSIAANWETQYF TGTGCCAGTAGTATAGCCGCCAATTGGGAGACCCAGTACTTC
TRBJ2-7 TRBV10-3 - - CAISESRGTTTYEQYF TGTGCCATCAGTGAGTCGAGGGGGACTACCACCTACGAGCAGTACTTC
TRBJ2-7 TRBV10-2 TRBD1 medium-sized CASQGAYEQYF TGCGCCAGCCAGGGGGCCTACGAGCAGTACTTC
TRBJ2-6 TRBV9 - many CASSVAGSGANVLTF TGTGCCAGCAGCGTAGCGGGGTCTGGGGCCAACGTCCTGACTTTC
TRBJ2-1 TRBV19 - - CASSIKNTNEQFF TGTGCCAGTAGTATAAAAAACACCAATGAGCAGTTCTTC
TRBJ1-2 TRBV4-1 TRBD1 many CASSQDWGTGGAGGYTF TGCGCCAGCAGCCAAGATTGGGGCACAGGGGGCGCGGGAGGCTACACCTTC
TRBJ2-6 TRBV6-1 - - CASSRGASGYSGANVLTF TGTGCCAGCAGCCGGGGGGCTAGCGGATACTCTGGGGCCAACGTCCTGACTTTC
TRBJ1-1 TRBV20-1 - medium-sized CSARGPITEAFF TGCAGTGCTAGAGGACCAATCACTGAAGCTTTCTTT
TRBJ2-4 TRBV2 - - CASSREPKNIQYF TGTGCCAGCAGCAGGGAGCCAAAAAACATTCAGTACTTC
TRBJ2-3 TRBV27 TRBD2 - CASRSRLAGGRDTQYF TGTGCCAGCAGGTCCAGACTAGCGGGTGGCAGAGATACGCAGTATTTT
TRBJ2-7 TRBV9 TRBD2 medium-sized CASSVATSGEYEQYF TGTGCCAGCAGCGTAGCGACTAGCGGGGAATACGAGCAGTACTTC
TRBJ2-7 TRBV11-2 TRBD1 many CASSLEGGGTGPPYF TGTGCCAGCAGCTTAGAAGGGGGAGGGACAGGGCCGCCGTACTTC
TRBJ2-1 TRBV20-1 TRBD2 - CSAINPTSGNEQFF TGCAGTGCTATCAATCCGACTAGCGGCAATGAGCAGTTCTTC
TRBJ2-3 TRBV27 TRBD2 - CAARRGSGGADTQYF TGTGCCGCACGGCGCGGGAGTGGTGGGGCAGATACGCAGTATTTT
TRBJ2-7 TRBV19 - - CASSITPVLGENEQYF TGTGCCAGTAGTATAACCCCTGTCTTAGGGGAGAACGAGCAGTACTTC
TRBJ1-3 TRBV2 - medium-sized CASGNRAGNTIYF TGTGCCAGCGGAAACAGGGCTGGAAACACCATATATTTT
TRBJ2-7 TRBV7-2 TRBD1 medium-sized CASSSDRGRLEQYF TGTGCCAGCAGCTCAGACAGGGGGCGCTTGGAGCAGTACTTC
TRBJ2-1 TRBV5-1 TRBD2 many CASSFGLAAHNEQFF TGCGCCAGCAGCTTCGGGCTAGCGGCGCACAATGAGCAGTTCTTC
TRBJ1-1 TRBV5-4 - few CASSRGGGNTEAFF TGTGCCAGCAGCCGGGGGGGGGGGAACACTGAAGCTTTCTTT
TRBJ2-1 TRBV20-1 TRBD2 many CSVRSSGLQFF TGCAGTGTTAGGTCTAGCGGTCTCCAGTTCTTC
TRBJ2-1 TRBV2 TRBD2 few CASSVGLAGDEQFF TGTGCCAGCAGTGTTGGCCTAGCGGGAGATGAGCAGTTCTTC
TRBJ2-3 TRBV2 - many CASRRSGHTDTQYF TGTGCCAGCAGGCGGAGCGGACACACAGATACGCAGTATTTT
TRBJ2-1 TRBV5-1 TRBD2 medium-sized CASSLIVAGGHNEQFF TGCGCCAGCAGCTTGATAGTAGCGGGAGGACACAATGAGCAGTTCTTC
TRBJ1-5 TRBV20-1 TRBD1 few CSARVPTGGLGNQPQHF TGCAGTGCTAGAGTACCTACAGGGGGCCTCGGCAATCAGCCCCAGCATTTT
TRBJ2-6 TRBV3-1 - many CASSQDWSSGANVLTF TGTGCCAGCAGCCAAGATTGGAGCTCTGGGGCCAACGTCCTGACTTTC
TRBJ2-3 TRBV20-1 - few CSARGYRVLLADTQYF TGCAGTGCTAGAGGTTACAGGGTGTTGTTAGCAGATACGCAGTATTTT
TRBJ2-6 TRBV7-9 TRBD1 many CASSVTGGSGANVLTF TGTGCCAGCAGCGTCACAGGGGGCTCTGGGGCCAACGTCCTGACTTTC
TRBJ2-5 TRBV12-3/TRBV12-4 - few CASSLPETQETQYF TGTGCCAGCAGTTTACCAGAGACCCAAGAGACCCAGTACTTC
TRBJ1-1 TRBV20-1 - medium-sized CSARDNLNTEAFF TGCAGTGCTAGGGACAACTTGAACACTGAAGCTTTCTTT
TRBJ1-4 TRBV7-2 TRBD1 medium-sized CASSLPDRAYEKLFF TGTGCCAGCAGCTTACCAGACAGGGCTTATGAAAAACTGTTTTTT
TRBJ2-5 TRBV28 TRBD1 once CASITRTGQETQYF TGTGCCAGCATAACCCGGACAGGGCAAGAGACCCAGTACTTC
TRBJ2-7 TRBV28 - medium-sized CASSRVSGSSYEQYF TGTGCCAGCAGTCGTGTCTCAGGAAGCTCCTACGAGCAGTACTTC
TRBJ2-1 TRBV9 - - CASNGGEVYNEQFF TGTGCCAGCAACGGGGGAGAGGTATACAATGAGCAGTTCTTC
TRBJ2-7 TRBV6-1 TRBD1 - CASSERTGGRYEQYF TGTGCCAGCAGTGAGCGGACAGGGGGCAGATACGAGCAGTACTTC
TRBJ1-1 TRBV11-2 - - CASSPRRGRATEAFF TGTGCCAGCAGCCCTCGTAGGGGGAGGGCCACTGAAGCTTTCTTT
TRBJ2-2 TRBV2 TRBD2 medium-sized CASKSAGVSGELFF TGTGCCAGCAAATCCGCGGGAGTATCCGGGGAGCTGTTTTTT
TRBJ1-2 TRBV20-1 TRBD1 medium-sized CSESDLGAGGFGYTF TGCAGTGAGTCGGACCTCGGAGCAGGGGGGTTTGGCTACACCTTC
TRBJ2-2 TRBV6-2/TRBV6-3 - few CASTFKDTGELFF TGTGCCAGCACCTTTAAGGATACCGGGGAGCTGTTTTTT
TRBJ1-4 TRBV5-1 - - CATTHSKVLKGPSNEKLFF TGCGCCACAACCCACTCCAAGGTCTTAAAGGGGCCGTCTAATGAAAAACTGTTTTTT
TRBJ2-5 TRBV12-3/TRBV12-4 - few CANSLPETQETQYF TGTGCCAACAGTTTACCAGAGACCCAAGAGACCCAGTACTTC
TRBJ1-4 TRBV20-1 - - CSARVGPNHNEKLFF TGCAGTGCTAGAGTCGGCCCTAATCATAATGAAAAACTGTTTTTT
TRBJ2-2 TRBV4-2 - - CASSPGGNTGELFF TGTGCCAGCAGCCCTGGCGGGAACACCGGGGAGCTGTTTTTT
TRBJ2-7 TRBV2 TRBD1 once CASSVAGGTYEQYF TGTGCCAGCAGTGTTGCAGGGGGTACCTACGAGCAGTACTTC
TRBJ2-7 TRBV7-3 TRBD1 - CASSKTVGQGYGQYF TGTGCCAGCAGCAAAACAGTTGGACAGGGGTACGGGCAGTACTTC
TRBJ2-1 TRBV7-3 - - CASSPTVVSYNEQFF TGTGCCAGCAGCCCGACGGTTGTTTCCTACAATGAGCAGTTCTTC
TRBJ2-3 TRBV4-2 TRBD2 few CASSQGTSPRDTQYF TGTGCCAGCAGCCAAGGGACTAGCCCTCGGGATACGCAGTATTTT
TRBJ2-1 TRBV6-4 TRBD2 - CASSLSGSGEQFF TGTGCCAGCAGCCTAAGCGGGAGCGGTGAGCAGTTCTTC
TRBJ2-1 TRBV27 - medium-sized CASSHRGPGGNEQFF TGTGCCAGCAGTCACCGGGGCCCGGGTGGAAATGAGCAGTTCTTC
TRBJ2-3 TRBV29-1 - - CSVEVRSRGTDTQYF TGCAGCGTTGAAGTGCGGAGTAGAGGCACAGATACGCAGTATTTT
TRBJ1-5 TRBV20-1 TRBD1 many CSATTGGTRQPQHF TGCAGTGCTACGACAGGGGGGACGAGACAGCCCCAGCATTTT
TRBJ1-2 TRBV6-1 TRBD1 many CASRDRGLGYGYTF TGTGCCAGCAGAGACAGGGGGCTCGGCTATGGCTACACCTTC
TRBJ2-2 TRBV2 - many CASSFRTLVGTGELFF TGTGCCAGCAGCTTTCGGACCCTGGTGGGCACCGGGGAGCTGTTTTTT